The next 9 T cell receptor beta chains were all read from a single sample in a study of T cell changes during pregnancy in multiple sclerosis. Method: immunoSEQ multiplex PCR; TCRdb's copy keeps in-frame clones and lacks some. The repertoire includes 40,000 to 60,000 clones, over 80% of them detected once, and about 0.67% sits in the top ten. Sequenced here: CD4+ T cells from peripheral blood mononuclear cells, sampled in the third trimester of pregnancy. The receptors were sampled from a female donor with multiple sclerosis, enrolled in a pregnancy study.

This clone was observed a single time. The chain employs TRBV6-1 and TRBJ2-3; no firm D call. This CDR3 comprises 15 residues. Germline V gives CDR1 MNHNS, CDR2 SASEGT. The V gene lost 6 bases and the J gene lost 1 base, with 14 bases spanning the gap. The CDR3 DNA is TGTGCCAGCAGGCTCTCACTGTCGGGCACAGATACGCAGTATTTT. This codes for CASRLSLSGTDTQYF.

The V and J genes are TRBV5-1 and TRBJ1-4; D is uncertain. V lost 0 bases to trimming and J lost 3 bases, with 18 bases between them. The germline V gene has CDR1 SGHRS and CDR2 YFSETQ. CDR3 size: 18 residues. CDR3 in DNA: TGCGCCAGCAGCTTGGGCGGTAGGACTACTTATTCTAATGAAAAACTGTTTTTT. Its protein is CASSLGGRTTYSNEKLFF.

The chain recombines TRBV5-6 with TRBJ1-5; TRBD1 might be the D (5 bases). V lost 0 bases and J 5 bases, leaving 9 bases between the germline ends. This CDR3 is built from 14 residues. Germline-derived CDR1 and CDR2 are SGHDT and YYEEEE. The CDR3 region is CASSLDRFDQPQHF. The DNA of the CDR3 is TGTGCCAGCAGCTTGGACAGGTTCGATCAGCCCCAGCATTTT. The whole variable domain, remainder taken from reference TRBV5-6 and TRBJ1-5, is DAGVTQSPTHLIKTRGQQVTLRCSPKSGHDTVSWYQQALGQGPQFIFQYYEEEERQRGNFPDRFSGHQFPNYSSELNVNALLLGDSALYLCASSLDRFDQPQHFGDGTRLSIL.

V usage is TRBV18 and J usage is TRBJ2-7; TRBD2 aligns across 7 bases. The CDR3 extends over 15 amino acids. The germline V gene encodes CDR1 KGHSH and CDR2 LQKENI. Trimming cost V 3 bases and J 5 bases; bases outside gene matches: 10. The CDR3 DNA reads TGTGCCAGCTCACCGAAGGCGGGAGACCAGAACGAGCAGTACTTC. Translating it yields CASSPKAGDQNEQYF.

The chain carries TRBV9 and TRBJ2-2; 9 bases match TRBD2. The CDR3 is 15 amino acids. Germline V gives CDR1 SGDLS, CDR2 YYNGEE. J lost 8 bases, V lost 0 bases, and 5 bases had no gene match. CDR3 DNA: TGTGCCAGCAGCGTAGTAGCGGGAGATTTGGGGGAGCTGTTTTTT. Protein sequence: CASSVVAGDLGELFF.

V gene TRBV27 combines with J gene TRBJ2-3; 11 bases match TRBD2. V was pared by 5 bases and J by 3 bases, with 4 bases of the junction left unmatched. Germline V CDR1 and CDR2: MNHEY, SMNVEV (reference sequence). This CDR3 spans 15 amino acids. CDR3 protein: CASSMLAGGTDTQYF. The CDR3 DNA reads as TGTGCCAGCAGTATGCTAGCGGGAGGAACAGATACGCAGTATTTT.

The chain employs TRBV12-5 and TRBJ2-3; unclear D gene. The CDR3 sequence is 15 residues long. Germline CDR1 and CDR2: LGHNT and FRNRAP. Trimming pared 4 bases from V and 6 bases from J, leaving 17 bases between. Here the CDR3 DNA reads TGTGCTAGTGGTTCTTCTTCTTCAGGTCACGATACGCAGTATTTT. Residues: CASGSSSSGHDTQYF.

The chain uses TRBV2 and TRBJ1-1, with D unclear. CDR3 length: 12 residues. V was shortened by 4 bases and J by 7 bases, with 10 bases between the two germline ends. Germline values: CDR1 SNHLY, CDR2 FYNNEI. The CDR3 here is CASSAARFEAFF. The CDR3 DNA reads as TGTGCCAGCAGTGCCGCGAGGTTTGAAGCTTTCTTT. The full variable domain, rest sourced from reference TRBV2 and TRBJ1-1, is EPEVTQTPSHQVTQMGQEVILRCVPISNHLYFYWYRQILGQKVEFLVSFYNNEISEKSEIFDDQFSVERPDGSNFTLKIRSTKLEDSAMYFCASSAARFEAFFGQGTRLTVV.

This chain joins TRBV28 and TRBJ2-3, with D perhaps matching TRBD2 (6 bases). Germline CDR1 MDHEN, CDR2 SYDVKM. The V end was cut by 6 bases, the J end by 5 bases, with 9 bases between. This CDR3 has 12 amino acids. In DNA form, the CDR3 reads TGTGCCAGCAGCCTGGGAGGAGATACGCAGTATTTT. It encodes CASSLGGDTQYF. Based on the CDR3 plus reference TRBV28 and TRBJ2-3, the full variable domain is DVKVTQSSRYLVKRTGEKVFLECVQDMDHENMFWYRQDPGLGLRLIYFSYDVKMKEKGDIPEGYSVSREKKERFSLILESASTNQTSMYLCASSLGGDTQYFGPGTRLTVL.